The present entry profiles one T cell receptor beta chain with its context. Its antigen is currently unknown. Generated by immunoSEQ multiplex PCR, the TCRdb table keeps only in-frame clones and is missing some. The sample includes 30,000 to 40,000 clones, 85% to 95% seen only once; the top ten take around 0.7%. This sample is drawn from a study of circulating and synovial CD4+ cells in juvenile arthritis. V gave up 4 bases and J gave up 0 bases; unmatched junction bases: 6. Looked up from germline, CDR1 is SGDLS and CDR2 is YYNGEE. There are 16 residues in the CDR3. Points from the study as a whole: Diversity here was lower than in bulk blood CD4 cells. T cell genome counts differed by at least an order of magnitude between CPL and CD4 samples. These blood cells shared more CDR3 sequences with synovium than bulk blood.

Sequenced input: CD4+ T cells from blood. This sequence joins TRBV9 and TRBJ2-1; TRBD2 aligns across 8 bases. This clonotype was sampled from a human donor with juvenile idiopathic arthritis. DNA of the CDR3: TGTGCCAGCAGCTTGCGGGGGGCCTACTCCTACAATGAGCAGTTCTTC. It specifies CASSLRGAYSYNEQFF.